Listed below are T cell receptor beta chains from one sample, sequenced in a study of T cells in Graves' hyperthyroidism and ophthalmopathy. Each CDR3 protein is one row after TCRdb ran MiXCR on the multiplex PCR reads. The sample contains around 400,000 distinct CDR3 sequences, under 15% of which appear only once. Sequenced material: blood. These receptor sequences come from a woman aged 18 to 35 with Graves' hyperthyroidism. Each CDR3 is given with its conserved first and last residue. The D gene is left open where the match is weak. Only some rows state a clone size, as once, few, many or a class for expanded clones.

D gene,V gene,clone size,J gene,CDR3 DNA,CDR3 protein
TRBD2,TRBV3-1,NA,TRBJ2-5,TGTGCCAGCAGCCAAGATGTACGGGGGGAAGAGACCCAGTACTTC,CASSQDVRGEETQYF
TRBD2,TRBV7-9,NA,TRBJ2-1,TGTGCCAGCAGCCCCTCCCCGACTAGCGGGGGGACGTACAATGAGCAGTTCTTC,CASSPSPTSGGTYNEQFF
TRBD2,TRBV19,many,TRBJ2-3,TGTGCCAGTAGTGAGGCTAGCGGGAGTACGATCTCAGATACGCAGTATTTT,CASSEASGSTISDTQYF
TRBD1,TRBV20-1,many,TRBJ1-1,TGCAGCCCTCAGATGGGACAGGGTACTGAAGCTTTCTTT,CSPQMGQGTEAFF
TRBD1,TRBV11-3,many,TRBJ2-1,TGTGCCAGCAGCTCTGCACAGGGGCGCTCCTACAATGAGCAGTTCTTC,CASSSAQGRSYNEQFF
TRBD1,TRBV6-6,NA,TRBJ1-3,TGTGCCAGCACCCCGACAGGGAACACCATATATTTT,CASTPTGNTIYF
TRBD2,TRBV11-2,many,TRBJ2-5,TGTGCCAGCAGTCGACAAGCGGGGGGAGGGCAAGAGACCCAGTACTTC,CASSRQAGGGQETQYF
NA,TRBV10-3,few,TRBJ2-2,TGTGCCATCATGCCAGGGATCGCCCGGGAGCTGTTTTTT,CAIMPGIARELFF
TRBD2,TRBV28,many,TRBJ2-7,TGTGCCAGCAGTTCCTCCCGCGCTAGCGGGGGGGCCGAGCAGTACTTC,CASSSSRASGGAEQYF
NA,TRBV28,many,TRBJ1-3,TGTGCCAGCAGTTTTGTGTTGGCAGCTGGAAACACCATATATTTT,CASSFVLAAGNTIYF
NA,TRBV27,many,TRBJ1-3,TGTGCCAGCAGTTTGGGGCGCTCTGGAAACACCATATATTTT,CASSLGRSGNTIYF
TRBD1,TRBV6-6,many,TRBJ1-2,TGTGCCAGCAGTTACGACACCGGGACAGGGTTTTTCTATGGCTACACCTTC,CASSYDTGTGFFYGYTF
TRBD2,TRBV4-1,many,TRBJ2-7,TGCGCCAGCAGCCAAGAGATCACTAGCGGAGTGGGCTTCTCCTACGAGCAGTACTTC,CASSQEITSGVGFSYEQYF
NA,TRBV7-2,many,TRBJ2-2,TGTGCCAGCAGTTTCATTTCAGGGCGAAGGGCCGGGGAGCTGTTTTTT,CASSFISGRRAGELFF
NA,TRBV27,NA,TRBJ1-2,TGTGCCAGCAGTGCCACAGTTGACTATGGCTACACCTTC,CASSATVDYGYTF
TRBD2,TRBV29-1,NA,TRBJ2-5,TGCAGCGTTGAGTGGGAGGGGTGGGGTCAGGAGACCCAGTACTTC,CSVEWEGWGQETQYF
TRBD1,TRBV5-4,many,TRBJ1-1,TGTGCCAGCAGCGTAGGACAGGGTTCCCTGAACACTGAAGCTTTCTTT,CASSVGQGSLNTEAFF
NA,TRBV27,many,TRBJ2-5,TGTGCCAGCAGCCCGACGACAGTTCCGGAGACCCAGTACTTC,CASSPTTVPETQYF
NA,TRBV2,few,TRBJ2-1,TGTGCCAGCAGTGAAATGGCGTCCTACAATGAGCAGTTCTTC,CASSEMASYNEQFF
TRBD2,TRBV20-1,few,TRBJ2-2,TGCAGGGCGGGGGGGAACACCGGGGAGCTGTTTTTT,CRAGGNTGELFF
TRBD2,TRBV20-1,many,TRBJ2-1,TGCAGTGCTAGGAAGACTAGCGGGATGACAAATGAGCAGTTCTTC,CSARKTSGMTNEQFF
NA,TRBV27,NA,TRBJ1-2,TGTGCCAGCAGCACCGGCTCACTCTATGGCTACACCTTC,CASSTGSLYGYTF
NA,TRBV11-2,NA,TRBJ2-2,TGTGCCAGTAGTACCCCGGGACAGCTGTTTTTT,CASSTPGQLFF
NA,TRBV27,many,TRBJ2-1,TGTGCCAGCAGTACACTTGCGGGGTCCTACAATGAGCAGTTCTTC,CASSTLAGSYNEQFF
NA,TRBV20-1,NA,TRBJ1-5,TGCAGTGCTAGAGAGGGGGGCTCCAATCAGCCCCAGCATTTT,CSAREGGSNQPQHF
NA,TRBV4-1,NA,TRBJ2-7,TGCGCCAGCAGCCAAGCGGGGCCCCAGGGGGGACTCTACGAGCAGTACTTC,CASSQAGPQGGLYEQYF
NA,TRBV7-2,many,TRBJ2-7,TGTGCCAGCAGCTTATCGGCCCTGGGCGGTAGCTACGAGCAGTACTTC,CASSLSALGGSYEQYF
TRBD1,TRBV28,many,TRBJ1-3,TGTGCCAGCAGTTCCGGGGACAGGGACGATCGAAACACCATATATTTT,CASSSGDRDDRNTIYF
NA,TRBV6-1,many,TRBJ1-5,TGTGCCAGCAATGGCCAGTTAAGCAATCAGCCCCAGCATTTT,CASNGQLSNQPQHF
NA,TRBV6-1,NA,TRBJ2-6,TGTGCCAGCAGCGCAATTTCTGGGGCCAACGTCCTGACTTTC,CASSAISGANVLTF
NA,TRBV28,many,TRBJ1-4,TGTGCCCGCAGTTCGGTCACTTACAGGGAGAGTGAAAAACTGTTTTTT,CARSSVTYRESEKLFF
NA,TRBV7-9,NA,TRBJ1-6,TGTGCCAGCAGCTTACGTAGAACCGACTATAATTCACCCCTCCACTTT,CASSLRRTDYNSPLHF
NA,TRBV11-2,many,TRBJ1-1,TGTGCCAGCAGCTTACAGGACACTGAAGCTTTCTTT,CASSLQDTEAFF
NA,TRBV30,NA,TRBJ1-5,TGTGCCTGGAGTGGGGTCCGGCAGCCCCAGCATTTT,CAWSGVRQPQHF
TRBD1,TRBV9,few,TRBJ1-4,TGTGCCAGCAGCGCCTGGGGACAGGGAAATGAAAAACTGTTTTTT,CASSAWGQGNEKLFF
NA,TRBV28,many,TRBJ2-3,TGTGCCAGCCCCCCCCCAAGCGCTGTTTGGACAGATACGCAGTATTTT,CASPPPSAVWTDTQYF
NA,TRBV10-3,many,TRBJ2-7,TGTGCCATCACAGGGGAGAACCACGAGCAGTACTTC,CAITGENHEQYF
NA,TRBV20-1,many,TRBJ1-2,TGCAGTGCTAGAGCGGGGGGGCGCGACTATGGCTACACCTTC,CSARAGGRDYGYTF
TRBD2,TRBV20-1,many,TRBJ2-3,TGCAGTGCTAGACCAGCGGGAAGGTCAGATACGCAGTATTTT,CSARPAGRSDTQYF
NA,TRBV11-2,many,TRBJ2-1,TGTGCCAGCAGCTCGTACGAGTGGGGGAATGAGCAGTTCTTC,CASSSYEWGNEQFF
NA,TRBV6-5,NA,TRBJ1-5,TGTGCCAGCAGTTACTCGAGTCCCAGGGTAAATCAGCCCCAGCATTTT,CASSYSSPRVNQPQHF
TRBD1,TRBV4-1,many,TRBJ1-5,TGCGCCAGCAGACAACAGGGGTCGGTTCAGCCCCAGCATTTT,CASRQQGSVQPQHF
NA,TRBV11-2,many,TRBJ1-1,TGTGCCAGCAGCATGTTGAACACTGAAGCTTTCTTT,CASSMLNTEAFF
TRBD1,TRBV27,NA,TRBJ1-3,TGTGCCAGCAGTCCAACCTGGACAGGGGTAGGAAACACCATATATTTT,CASSPTWTGVGNTIYF
NA,TRBV5-1,many,TRBJ2-1,TGCGCCAGCAGCTTGGAACCAGGGGTTTACAATGAGCAGTTCTTC,CASSLEPGVYNEQFF
NA,TRBV19,NA,TRBJ1-1,TGTGCCAGTAGTAATACAGGGATGAACACTGAAGCTTTCTTT,CASSNTGMNTEAFF
TRBD1,TRBV12-3/TRBV12-4,NA,TRBJ1-2,TGTGCCAGCGGCGACAGGGAAAAAAACTATGGCTACACCTTC,CASGDREKNYGYTF
NA,TRBV5-1,few,TRBJ2-3,TGCGCCAACAGCTTAAGGGAGATAAGACTCACAGATACGCAGTATTTT,CANSLREIRLTDTQYF
TRBD2,TRBV5-8,many,TRBJ2-1,TGTGCCAGCAGCTTGGCTGCTAGCGGGGGTCAGTACTACAATGAGCAGTTCTTC,CASSLAASGGQYYNEQFF
NA,TRBV29-1,many,TRBJ1-5,TGCAGCGTTGGTCCAGGCTACAATCAGCCCCAGCATTTT,CSVGPGYNQPQHF
NA,TRBV27,few,TRBJ1-2,TGTGCCAGCAAGGCATTCGAAGGCTACACCTTC,CASKAFEGYTF
TRBD1,TRBV27,many,TRBJ2-3,TGTGCCAGCAGTTCACAGGGGGCGGCAGATACGCAGTATTTT,CASSSQGAADTQYF